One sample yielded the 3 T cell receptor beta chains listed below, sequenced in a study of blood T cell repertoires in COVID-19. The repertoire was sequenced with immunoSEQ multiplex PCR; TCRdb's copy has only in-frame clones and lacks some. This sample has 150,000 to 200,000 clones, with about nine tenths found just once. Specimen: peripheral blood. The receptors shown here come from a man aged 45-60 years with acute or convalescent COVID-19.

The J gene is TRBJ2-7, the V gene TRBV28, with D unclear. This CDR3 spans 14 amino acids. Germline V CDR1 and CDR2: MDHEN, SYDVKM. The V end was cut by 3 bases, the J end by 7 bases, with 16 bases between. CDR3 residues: CASSLTHRYVEQYF. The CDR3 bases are TGTGCCAGCAGTTTGACACATAGATACGTTGAGCAGTACTTC. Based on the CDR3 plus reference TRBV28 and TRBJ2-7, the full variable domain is DVKVTQSSRYLVKRTGEKVFLECVQDMDHENMFWYRQDPGLGLRLIYFSYDVKMKEKGDIPEGYSVSREKKERFSLILESASTNQTSMYLCASSLTHRYVEQYFGPGTRLTVT.

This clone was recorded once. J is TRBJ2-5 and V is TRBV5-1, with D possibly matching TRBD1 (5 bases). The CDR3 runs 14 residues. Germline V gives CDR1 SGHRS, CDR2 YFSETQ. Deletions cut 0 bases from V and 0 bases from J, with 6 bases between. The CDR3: CASSLGQYQETQYF. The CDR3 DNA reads TGCGCCAGCAGCTTGGGACAGTACCAAGAGACCCAGTACTTC.

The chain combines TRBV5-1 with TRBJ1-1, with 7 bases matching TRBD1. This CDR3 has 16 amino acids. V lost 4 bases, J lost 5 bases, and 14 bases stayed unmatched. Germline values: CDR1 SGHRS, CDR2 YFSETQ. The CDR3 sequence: CASSPNPQGRRTEAFF. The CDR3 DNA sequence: TGCGCCAGCAGCCCTAACCCACAGGGGCGGAGGACTGAAGCTTTCTTT.